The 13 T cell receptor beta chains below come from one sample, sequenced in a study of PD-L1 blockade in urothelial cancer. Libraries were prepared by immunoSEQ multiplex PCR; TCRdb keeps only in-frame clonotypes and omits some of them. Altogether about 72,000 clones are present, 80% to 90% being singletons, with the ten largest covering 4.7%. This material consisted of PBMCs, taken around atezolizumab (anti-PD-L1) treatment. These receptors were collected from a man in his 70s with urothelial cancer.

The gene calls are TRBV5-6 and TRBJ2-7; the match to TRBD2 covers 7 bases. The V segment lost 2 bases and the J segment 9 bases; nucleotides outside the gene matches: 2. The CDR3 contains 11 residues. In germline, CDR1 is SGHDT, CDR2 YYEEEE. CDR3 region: CASSLGGGQYF. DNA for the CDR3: TGTGCCAGCAGCTTAGGCGGGGGGCAGTACTTC.

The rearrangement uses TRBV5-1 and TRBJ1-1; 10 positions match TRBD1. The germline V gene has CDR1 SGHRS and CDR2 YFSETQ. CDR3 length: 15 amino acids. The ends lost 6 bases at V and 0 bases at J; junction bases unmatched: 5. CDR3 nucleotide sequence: TGCGCCAGCAAGGGGACAGGGGTCATGAACACTGAAGCTTTCTTT. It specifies CASKGTGVMNTEAFF.

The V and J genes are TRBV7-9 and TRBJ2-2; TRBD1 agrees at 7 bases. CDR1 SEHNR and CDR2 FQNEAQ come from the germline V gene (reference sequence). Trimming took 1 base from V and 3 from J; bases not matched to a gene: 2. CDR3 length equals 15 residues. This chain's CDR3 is CASSLGQGDTGELFF. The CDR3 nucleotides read TGTGCCAGCAGCTTAGGGCAGGGGGACACCGGGGAGCTGTTTTTT.

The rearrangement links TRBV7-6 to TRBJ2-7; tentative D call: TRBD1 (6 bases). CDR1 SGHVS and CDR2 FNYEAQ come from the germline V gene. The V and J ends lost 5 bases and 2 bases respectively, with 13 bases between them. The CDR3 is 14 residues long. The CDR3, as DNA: TGTGCCAGCAGCCGAGAGACAGGTGCCTACGAGCAGTACTTC. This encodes CASSRETGAYEQYF.

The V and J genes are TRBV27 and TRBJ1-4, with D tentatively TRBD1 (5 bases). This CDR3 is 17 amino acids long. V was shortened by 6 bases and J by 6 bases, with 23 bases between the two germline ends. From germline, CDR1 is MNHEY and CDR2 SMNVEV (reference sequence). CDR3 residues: CASSQSPGRVGDEKLFF. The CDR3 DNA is TGTGCCAGCAGCCAGAGCCCCGGACGGGTAGGGGATGAAAAACTGTTTTTT. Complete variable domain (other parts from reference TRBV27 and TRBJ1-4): EAQVTQNPRYLITVTGKKLTVTCSQNMNHEYMSWYRQDPGLGLRQIYYSMNVEVTDKGDVPEGYKVSRKEKRNFPLILESPSPNQTSLYFCASSQSPGRVGDEKLFFGSGTQLSVL.

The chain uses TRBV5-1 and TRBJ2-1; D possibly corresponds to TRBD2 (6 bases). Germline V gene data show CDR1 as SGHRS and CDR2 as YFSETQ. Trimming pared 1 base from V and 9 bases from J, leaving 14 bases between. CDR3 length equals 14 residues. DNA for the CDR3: TGCGCCAGCAGCTTGTGGTATACTAGCCGTGAGCAGTTCTTC. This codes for CASSLWYTSREQFF.

The CDR3 bases are TGTGCCAGCAGTAACCCACGGGACAGGGTCTACGAGCAGTACTTC. It translates to CASSNPRDRVYEQYF. The chain combines TRBV6-5 with TRBJ2-7; 9 bases agree with TRBD1. Losses at the gene ends were 5 bases for V and 3 bases for J; bases not matched to a gene: 8. Germline V CDR1 and CDR2: MNHEY, SVGAGI. The CDR3 covers 15 residues.

The CDR3 nucleotides are TGCGCCAGCAGCTTAGGCCAGGCTGGAAACACCATATATTTT. Translated: CASSLGQAGNTIYF. The genes are TRBV5-1 and TRBJ1-3; D gene uncertain. The length of the CDR3 is 14 residues. From germline, CDR1 is SGHRS and CDR2 YFSETQ. Trimming took 2 bases from V and 2 from J, leaving 8 bases between them.

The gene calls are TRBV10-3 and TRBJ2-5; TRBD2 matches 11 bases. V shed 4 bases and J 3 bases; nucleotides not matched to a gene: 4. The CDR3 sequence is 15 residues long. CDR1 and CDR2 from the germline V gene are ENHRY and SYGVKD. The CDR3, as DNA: TGTGCCATCAGTGCGGGGACTAGCGGAAAAGAGACCCAGTACTTC. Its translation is CAISAGTSGKETQYF.

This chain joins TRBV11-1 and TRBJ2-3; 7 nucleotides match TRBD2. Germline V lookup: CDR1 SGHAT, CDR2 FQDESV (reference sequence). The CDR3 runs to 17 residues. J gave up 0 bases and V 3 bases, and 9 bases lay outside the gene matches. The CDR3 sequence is CASSFKAGLLSTDTQYF. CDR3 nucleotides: TGTGCCAGCAGCTTCAAAGCGGGACTTCTTAGCACAGATACGCAGTATTTT.

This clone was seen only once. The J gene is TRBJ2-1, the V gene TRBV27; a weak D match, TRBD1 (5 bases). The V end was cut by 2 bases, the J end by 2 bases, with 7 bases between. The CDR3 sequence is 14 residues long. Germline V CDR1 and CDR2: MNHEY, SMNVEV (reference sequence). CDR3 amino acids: CASSLQGTYNEQFF. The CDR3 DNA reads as TGTGCCAGCAGTTTACAGGGAACCTACAATGAGCAGTTCTTC.

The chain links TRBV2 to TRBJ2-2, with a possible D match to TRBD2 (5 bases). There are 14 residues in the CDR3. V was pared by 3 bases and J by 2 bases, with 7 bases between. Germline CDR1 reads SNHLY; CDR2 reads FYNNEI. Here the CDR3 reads CASSDSGNTGELFF. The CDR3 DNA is TGTGCCAGCAGTGATTCGGGAAACACCGGGGAGCTGTTTTTT.

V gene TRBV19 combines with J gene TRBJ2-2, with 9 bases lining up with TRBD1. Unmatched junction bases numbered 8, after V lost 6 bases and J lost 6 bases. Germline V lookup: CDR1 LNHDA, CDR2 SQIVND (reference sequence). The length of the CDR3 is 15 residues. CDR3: CASRPGQGWSGELFF. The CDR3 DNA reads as TGTGCCAGTAGGCCGGGACAGGGCTGGTCCGGGGAGCTGTTTTTT.